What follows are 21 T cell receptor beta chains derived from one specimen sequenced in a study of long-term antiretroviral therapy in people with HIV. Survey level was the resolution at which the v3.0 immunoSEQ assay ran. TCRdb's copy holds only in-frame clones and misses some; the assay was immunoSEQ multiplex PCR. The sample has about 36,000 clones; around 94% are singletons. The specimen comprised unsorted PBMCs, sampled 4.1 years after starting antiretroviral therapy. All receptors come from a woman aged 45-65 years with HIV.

CDR3 bases: TGTGCCAGCAGCGCCTACCAAACAGGGAAGCCCCAGCATTTT. Translating it yields CASSAYQTGKPQHF. This chain connects TRBV2 to TRBJ1-5; D is possibly TRBD1 (6 bases). The CDR3 has 14 residues. Germline loops: CDR1 SNHLY, CDR2 FYNNEI. V was cut by 6 bases and J by 8 bases, with 17 bases left in between.

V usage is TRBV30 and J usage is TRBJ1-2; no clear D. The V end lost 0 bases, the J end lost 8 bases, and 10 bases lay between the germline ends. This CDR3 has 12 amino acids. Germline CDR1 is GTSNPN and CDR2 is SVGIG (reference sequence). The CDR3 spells CAWSVTRRGYTF. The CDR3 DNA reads TGTGCCTGGAGTGTCACTAGGAGAGGCTACACCTTC.

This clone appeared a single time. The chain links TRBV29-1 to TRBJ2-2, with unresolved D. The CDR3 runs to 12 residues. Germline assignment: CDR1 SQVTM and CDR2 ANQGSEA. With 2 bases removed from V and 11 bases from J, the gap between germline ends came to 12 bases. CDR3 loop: CSVEIGASELFF. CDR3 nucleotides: TGCAGCGTTGAAATCGGTGCCTCTGAGCTGTTTTTT.

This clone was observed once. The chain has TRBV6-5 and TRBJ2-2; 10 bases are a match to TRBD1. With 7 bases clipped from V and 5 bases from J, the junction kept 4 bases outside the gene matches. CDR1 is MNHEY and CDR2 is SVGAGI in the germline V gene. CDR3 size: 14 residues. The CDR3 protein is CASMDRGKTGELFF. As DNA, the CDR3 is TGTGCCAGCATGGACAGGGGGAAAACCGGGGAGCTGTTTTTT.

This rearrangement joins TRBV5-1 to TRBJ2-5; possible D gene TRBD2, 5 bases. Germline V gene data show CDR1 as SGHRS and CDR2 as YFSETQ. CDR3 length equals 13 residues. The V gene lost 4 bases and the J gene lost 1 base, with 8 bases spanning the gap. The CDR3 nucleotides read TGCGCCAGCAGCCCCGGGGTCCAAGAGACCCAGTACTTC. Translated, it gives CASSPGVQETQYF.

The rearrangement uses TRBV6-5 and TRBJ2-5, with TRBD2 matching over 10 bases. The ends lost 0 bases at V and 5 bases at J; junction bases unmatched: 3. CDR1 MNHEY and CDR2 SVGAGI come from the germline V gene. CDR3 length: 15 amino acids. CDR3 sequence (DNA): TGTGCCAGCAGTTACTCTAGCGGGGGGTGGGAGACCCAGTACTTC. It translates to CASSYSSGGWETQYF.

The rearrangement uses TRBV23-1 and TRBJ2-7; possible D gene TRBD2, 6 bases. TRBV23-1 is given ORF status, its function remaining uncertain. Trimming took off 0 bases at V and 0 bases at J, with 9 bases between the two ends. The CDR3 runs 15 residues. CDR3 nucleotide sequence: TGCGCCAGCAGTCAATCGGGGGGACCCTCCTACGAGCAGTACTTC. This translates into CASSQSGGPSYEQYF.

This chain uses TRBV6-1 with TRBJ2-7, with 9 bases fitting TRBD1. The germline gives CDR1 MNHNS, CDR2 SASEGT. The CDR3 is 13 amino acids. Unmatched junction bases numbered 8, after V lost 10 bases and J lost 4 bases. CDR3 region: CAISPGQGYEQYF. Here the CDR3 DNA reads TGTGCCATCAGCCCGGGACAGGGTTACGAGCAGTACTTC.

CDR3 sequence: CASSFMGPRNTGELFF. The CDR3 region has the DNA TGTGCCAGCAGCTTTATGGGCCCTCGGAACACCGGGGAGCTGTTTTTT. The genes are TRBV7-2 and TRBJ2-2; D is undetermined. CDR1 SGHTA and CDR2 FQGNSA come from the germline V gene. The germline V and J ends were trimmed by 3 bases and 1 base, with 12 bases remaining between them. The CDR3 has 16 residues.

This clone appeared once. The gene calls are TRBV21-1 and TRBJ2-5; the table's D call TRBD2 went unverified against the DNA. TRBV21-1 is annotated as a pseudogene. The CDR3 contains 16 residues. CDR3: CASSKVALGVEETQYF. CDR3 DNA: TGTGCCAGCAGCAAAGTAGCCCTCGGGGTGGAGGAGACCCAGTACTTC.

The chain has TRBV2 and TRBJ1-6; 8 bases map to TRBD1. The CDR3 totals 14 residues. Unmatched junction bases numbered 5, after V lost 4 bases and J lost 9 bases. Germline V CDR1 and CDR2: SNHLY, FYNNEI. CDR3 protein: CASSVGQGGSPLHF. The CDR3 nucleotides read TGTGCCAGCAGTGTCGGACAGGGTGGTTCACCCCTCCACTTT.

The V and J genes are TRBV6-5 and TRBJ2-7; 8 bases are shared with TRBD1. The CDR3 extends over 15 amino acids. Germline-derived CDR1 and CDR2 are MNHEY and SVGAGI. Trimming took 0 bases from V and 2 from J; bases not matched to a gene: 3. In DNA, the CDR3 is TGTGCCAGCAGTTACTCGGGACAGGTAACCTACGAGCAGTACTTC. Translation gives CASSYSGQVTYEQYF.

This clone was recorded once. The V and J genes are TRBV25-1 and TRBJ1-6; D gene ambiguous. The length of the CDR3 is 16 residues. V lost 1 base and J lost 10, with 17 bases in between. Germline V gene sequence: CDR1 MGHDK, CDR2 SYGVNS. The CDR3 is CASSELEFHVPSPLHF. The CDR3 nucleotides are TGTGCCAGCAGTGAATTGGAGTTTCACGTACCGTCACCCCTCCACTTT.

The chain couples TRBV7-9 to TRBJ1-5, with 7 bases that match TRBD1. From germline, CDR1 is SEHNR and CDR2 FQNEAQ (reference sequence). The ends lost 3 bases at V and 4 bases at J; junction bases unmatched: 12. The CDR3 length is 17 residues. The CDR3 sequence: CASSFWAGGRGNQPQHF. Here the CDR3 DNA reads TGTGCCAGCAGCTTTTGGGCAGGGGGAAGAGGGAATCAGCCCCAGCATTTT.

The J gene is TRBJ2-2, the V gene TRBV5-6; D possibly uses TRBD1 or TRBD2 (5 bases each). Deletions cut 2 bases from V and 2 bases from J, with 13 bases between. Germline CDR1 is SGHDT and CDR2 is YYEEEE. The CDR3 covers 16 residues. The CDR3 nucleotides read TGTGCCAGCAGCTTAGACGGGACCCTTAACACCGGGGAGCTGTTTTTT. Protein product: CASSLDGTLNTGELFF.

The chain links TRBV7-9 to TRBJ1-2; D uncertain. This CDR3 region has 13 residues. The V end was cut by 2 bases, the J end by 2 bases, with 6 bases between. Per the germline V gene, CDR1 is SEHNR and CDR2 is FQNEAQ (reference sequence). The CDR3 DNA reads TGTGCCAGCAGCTTAAACAGCAACTATGGCTACACCTTC. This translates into CASSLNSNYGYTF. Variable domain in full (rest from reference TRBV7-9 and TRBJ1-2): DTGVSQNPRHKITKRGQNVTFRCDPISEHNRLYWYRQTLGQGPEFLTYFQNEAQLEKSRLLSDRFSAERPKGSFSTLEIQRTEQGDSAMYLCASSLNSNYGYTFGSGTRLTVV.

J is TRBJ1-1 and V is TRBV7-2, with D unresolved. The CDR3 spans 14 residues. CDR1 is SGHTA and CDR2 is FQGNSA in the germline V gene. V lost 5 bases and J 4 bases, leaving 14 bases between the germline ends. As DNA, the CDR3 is TGTGCCAGCAGCACCCTCCCGCCCGGCACTGAAGCTTTCTTT. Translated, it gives CASSTLPPGTEAFF.

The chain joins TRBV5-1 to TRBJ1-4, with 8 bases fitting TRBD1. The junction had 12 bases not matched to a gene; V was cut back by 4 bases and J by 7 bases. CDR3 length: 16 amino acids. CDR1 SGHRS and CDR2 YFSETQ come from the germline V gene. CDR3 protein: CASSPLGQGAAEKLFF. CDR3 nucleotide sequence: TGCGCCAGCAGCCCTCTAGGACAGGGCGCGGCTGAAAAACTGTTTTTT.

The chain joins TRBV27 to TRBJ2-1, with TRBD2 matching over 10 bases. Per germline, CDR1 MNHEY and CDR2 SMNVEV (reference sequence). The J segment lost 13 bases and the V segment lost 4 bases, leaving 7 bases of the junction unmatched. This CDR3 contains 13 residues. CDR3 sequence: CASSSLAGDTQFF. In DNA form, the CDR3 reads TGTGCCAGCAGTTCTCTAGCGGGGGATACTCAGTTCTTC.

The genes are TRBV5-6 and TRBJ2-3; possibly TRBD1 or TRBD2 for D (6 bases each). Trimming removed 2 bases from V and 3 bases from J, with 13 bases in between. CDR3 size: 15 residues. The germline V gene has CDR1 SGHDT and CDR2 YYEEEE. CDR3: CASSFPQGTTDTQYF. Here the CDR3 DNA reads TGTGCCAGCAGCTTCCCGCAGGGGACTACAGATACGCAGTATTTT.

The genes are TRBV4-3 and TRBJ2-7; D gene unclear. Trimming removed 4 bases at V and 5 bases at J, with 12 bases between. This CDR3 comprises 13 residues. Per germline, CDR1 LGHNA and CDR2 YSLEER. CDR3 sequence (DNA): TGCGCCAGCAGCCCTTATAGCTGGGACGAGCAGTACTTC. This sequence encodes CASSPYSWDEQYF.